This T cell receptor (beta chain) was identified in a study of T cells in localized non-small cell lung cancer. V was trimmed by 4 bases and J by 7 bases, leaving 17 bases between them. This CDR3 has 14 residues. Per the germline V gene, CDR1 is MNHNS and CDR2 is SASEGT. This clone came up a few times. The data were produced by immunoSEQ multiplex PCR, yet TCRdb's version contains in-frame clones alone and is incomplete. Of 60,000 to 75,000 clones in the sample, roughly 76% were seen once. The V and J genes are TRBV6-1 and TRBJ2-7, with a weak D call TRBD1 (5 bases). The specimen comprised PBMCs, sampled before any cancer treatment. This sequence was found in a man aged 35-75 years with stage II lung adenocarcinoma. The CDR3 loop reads CASSAPEGVGEQYF. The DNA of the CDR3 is TGTGCCAGCAGTGCCCCCGAAGGGGTGGGGGAGCAGTACTTC.